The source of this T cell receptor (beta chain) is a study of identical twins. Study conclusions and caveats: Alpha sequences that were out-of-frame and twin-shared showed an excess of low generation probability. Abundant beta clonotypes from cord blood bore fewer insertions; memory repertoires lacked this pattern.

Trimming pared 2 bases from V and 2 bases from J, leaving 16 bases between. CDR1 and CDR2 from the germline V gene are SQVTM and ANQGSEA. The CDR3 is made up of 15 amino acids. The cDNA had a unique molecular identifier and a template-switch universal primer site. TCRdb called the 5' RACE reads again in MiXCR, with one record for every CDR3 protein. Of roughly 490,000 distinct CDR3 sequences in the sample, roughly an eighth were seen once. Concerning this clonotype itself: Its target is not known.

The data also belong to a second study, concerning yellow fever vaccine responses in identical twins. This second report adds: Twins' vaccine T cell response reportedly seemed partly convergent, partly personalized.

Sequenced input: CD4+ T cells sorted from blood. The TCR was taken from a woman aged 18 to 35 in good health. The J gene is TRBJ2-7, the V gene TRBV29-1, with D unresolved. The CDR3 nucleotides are TGCAGCGTTGAATTTGCTGGGTGGGAACCCTACGAGCAGTACTTC. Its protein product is CSVEFAGWEPYEQYF.